This T cell receptor beta chain emerged from a study of blood T cell repertoires in COVID-19. Per the original data handling: Counts of nucleated cells, estimated from reference gene primer amplification, were obtained. Assay: immunoSEQ multiplex PCR; the TCRdb copy retains only in-frame clones and omits some. The DNA was the basis for D and trimming; V, J and clone size are from that table. This table holds some 260,000 clones, around 88% found once. While infection was still active, Seattle patients were enrolled and then followed longitudinally. This CDR3 spans 12 amino acids. Trimming cost V 5 bases and J 6 bases, with 10 bases left between them. CDR1 is SGHAT, CDR2 FQNNGV, per germline.

The receptor was isolated from a woman aged 25 to 39 with COVID-19, enrolled during active disease. Sequences were obtained from peripheral blood. This sequence joins TRBV11-2 and TRBJ1-1; the D gene is possibly TRBD1 (5 bases). CDR3 DNA: TGTGCCAGCAGCCTCCGGGGGGCTGAAGCTTTCTTT. As protein: CASSLRGAEAFF.